This T cell receptor beta chain was captured by sequencing in a study of sequential checkpoint blockade in melanoma (dated by TCRdb to the late 2010s). About the study as a whole: In a 1:1 randomization, patients received either first-line nivolumab then ipilimumab (arm A) or ipilimumab then nivolumab (arm B). Both trial sequences were followed by maintenance nivolumab.

CDR3 length: 14 amino acids, cysteine to phenylalanine. Only CDR3 DNA remains: 42 bases, in frame from the first base. The germline V and J ends show losses of 4 bases and 2 bases respectively, and no gene match explains 4 bases of the junction. The germline V gene yields LGHNA for CDR1 and YNFKEQ for CDR2. TCRbeta CDR3 regions were immunosequenced from genomic DNA with the immunoSEQ Assay. Prior to high-throughput sequencing, genomic DNA was amplified by bias-controlled multiplex PCR. As for the original processing: To quantify the absolute abundance of each unique TCRbeta CDR3 region, the sequences were collapsed and filtered. Clonality, defined as 1 minus Pielou's evenness, was calculated using productive rearrangements only. A previously published method was used to identify clones with significantly greater frequencies in on-treatment samples than in baseline samples. Sourced from immuneACCESS, this table was stored by TCRdb with only in-frame sequences that have V and J called. A share of the clones is absent; for the studies checked, an unresolved V gene accounts for under half, and the remainder has no known explanation. The V and J calls and clone size come from that table; D and trimming were worked out from the DNA. This sample lists about 25,000 clones; roughly 80% were detected once. The top ten constitute 22% of the sample.

Results the study describes overall, beyond this receptor: The model for predicting response that combines TCR metrics with mutation burden needs to be validated in larger, independent patient cohorts.

A remark on this clone: The antigen this receptor binds is unknown. Base qualities are not recorded, but no much larger clone differs from it by a single base.

Interpreted using the paper, the treatment or condition label stands for: randomized to nivolumab then ipilimumab (arm A) or the reverse (arm B). None of the patients in the trial had previously been given DNA-damaging chemotherapy. Thawed PBMCs were sorted on a FACS Aria II flow cytometer to isolate live CD3+CD8+ cells negative for CD19 and CD56. Samples came from patients with melanoma in CheckMate 064, a randomized, open-label phase II trial of sequential checkpoint blockade. Peripheral blood mononuclear cells were collected by leukapheresis, purified using Ficoll-Paque, and frozen in human serum containing approximately 9.6% DMSO. Immediately after sorting, the purity of sorted blood CD3+CD8+ cells was verified to be >95%, after which DNA was extracted.

Sequenced material: CD8+ T cells sorted from blood (inferred from file names), taken from a patient given nivolumab and ipilimumab in sequence. The chain is made from TRBV4-2 and TRBJ1-2, with TRBD1 identical over 7 junction bases. The receptor's source is a human donor with melanoma. In nucleotide form, the sequence is TGTGCCAGCAGCCTGACAGGGACGAACTATGGCTACACCTTC. Its product reads: CASSLTGTNYGYTF.